The TCR beta chain described here comes from a study of blood T cell repertoires in COVID-19. Background on the study: Material from acute and convalescent COVID-19 was sourced from the United States, Italy and Spain. In each case, the material was cDNA or gDNA derived from T cells, B-cell-depleted T cells, or PBMCs.

Measured with immunoSEQ multiplex PCR; TCRdb has only the in-frame clones, and not every one. The sample has approximately 230,000 clones; just over 85% are singletons. V lost 0 bases, J lost 7 bases, and 9 bases lay in between. The CDR3 loop spans 13 amino acids. Germline V gene lookup returns CDR1 LGHDT and CDR2 YNNKEL (reference sequence). The sample taken for sequencing was PBMCs or T cells enriched from blood (not recorded which). This TCR derives from a man in his forties who had recovered from COVID-19. The V and J genes are TRBV3-1 (or the pseudogene TRBV3-2) and TRBJ1-1; no firm D call. The CDR3 DNA is TGTGCCAGCAGCCAAGAACAGACCTTTGAAGCTTTCTTT. Translating gives CASSQEQTFEAFF.